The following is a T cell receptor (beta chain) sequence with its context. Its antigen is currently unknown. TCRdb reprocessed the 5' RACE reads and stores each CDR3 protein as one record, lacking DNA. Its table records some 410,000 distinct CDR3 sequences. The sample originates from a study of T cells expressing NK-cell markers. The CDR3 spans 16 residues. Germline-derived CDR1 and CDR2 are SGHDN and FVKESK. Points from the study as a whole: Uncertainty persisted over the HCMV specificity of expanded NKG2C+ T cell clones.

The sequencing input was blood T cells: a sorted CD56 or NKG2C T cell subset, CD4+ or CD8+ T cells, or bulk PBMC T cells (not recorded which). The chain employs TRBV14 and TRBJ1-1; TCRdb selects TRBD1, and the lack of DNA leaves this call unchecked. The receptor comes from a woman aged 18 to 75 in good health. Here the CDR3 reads CASSQDTGGANAEAFF.